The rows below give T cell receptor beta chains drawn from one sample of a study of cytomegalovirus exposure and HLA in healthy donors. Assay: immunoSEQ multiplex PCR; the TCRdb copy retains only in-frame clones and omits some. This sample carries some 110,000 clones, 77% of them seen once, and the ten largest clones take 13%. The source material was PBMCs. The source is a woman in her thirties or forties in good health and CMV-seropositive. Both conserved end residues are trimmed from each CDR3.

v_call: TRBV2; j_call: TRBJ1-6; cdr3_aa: ASSGQGARSNSPLH
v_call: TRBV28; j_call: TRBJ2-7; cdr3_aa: ASSSLSTSGGSYEQY
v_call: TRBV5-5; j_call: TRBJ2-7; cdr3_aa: ASSLGGGSYEQY
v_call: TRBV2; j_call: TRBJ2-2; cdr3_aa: ASSASFSSGSSGELF
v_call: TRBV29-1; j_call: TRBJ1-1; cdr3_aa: SADRDNTEAF
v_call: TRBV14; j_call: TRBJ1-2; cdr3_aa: ASSRYVLGQGNGGYT
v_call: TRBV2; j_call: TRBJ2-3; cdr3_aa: ASLGDSTDTQY
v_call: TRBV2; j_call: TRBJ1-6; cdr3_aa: ATAKDNSPLH
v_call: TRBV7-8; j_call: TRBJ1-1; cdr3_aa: ASSWANLNTEAF
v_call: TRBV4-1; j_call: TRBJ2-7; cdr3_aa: ASSHPTSGTYEQY
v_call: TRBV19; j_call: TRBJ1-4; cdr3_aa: ASSSYRGREKLF
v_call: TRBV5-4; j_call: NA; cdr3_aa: ASSPGGATYEQY
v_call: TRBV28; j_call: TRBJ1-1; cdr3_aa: ASLLGGSEAF
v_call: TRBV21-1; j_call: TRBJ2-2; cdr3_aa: ASSKDTGNTGELF
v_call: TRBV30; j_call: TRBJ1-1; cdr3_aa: AWSWGRGTEAF
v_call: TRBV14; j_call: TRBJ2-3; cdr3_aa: ASSLLAGLTDTQY
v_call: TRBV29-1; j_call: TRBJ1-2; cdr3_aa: SVEDSPGQGYGYT
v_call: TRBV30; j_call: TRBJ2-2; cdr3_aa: AWSGGLVKSGELF
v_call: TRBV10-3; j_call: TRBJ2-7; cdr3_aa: AISPGASSYEQY
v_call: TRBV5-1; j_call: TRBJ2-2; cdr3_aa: ASSRLRDRGHGELF
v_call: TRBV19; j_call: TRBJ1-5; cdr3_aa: ASSKAPIHRVNSNQPQH
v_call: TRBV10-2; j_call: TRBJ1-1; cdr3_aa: ASSGNLGGGWNTEAF
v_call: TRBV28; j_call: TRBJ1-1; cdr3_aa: ASDSMNTEAF
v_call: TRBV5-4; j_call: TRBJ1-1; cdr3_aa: ASSFGGIRGEAF
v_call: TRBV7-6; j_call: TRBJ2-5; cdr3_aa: ASSLLAGGPSQETQY
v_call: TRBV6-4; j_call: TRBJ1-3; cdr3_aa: ASRRTGTNWLSGNTIY
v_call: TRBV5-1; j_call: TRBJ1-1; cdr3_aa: ASSRRGRENTEAF
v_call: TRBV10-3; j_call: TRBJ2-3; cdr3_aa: ATEGGTDTQY
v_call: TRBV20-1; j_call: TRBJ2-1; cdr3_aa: SARGGTWQF
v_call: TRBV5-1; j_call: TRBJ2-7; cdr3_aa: ASSSDRPSYEQY
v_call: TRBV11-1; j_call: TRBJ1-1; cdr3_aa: ASSPKERRFTEAF
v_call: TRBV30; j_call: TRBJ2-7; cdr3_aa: AWSVYEYEQY
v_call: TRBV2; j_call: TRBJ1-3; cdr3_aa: AASIETGNTIY
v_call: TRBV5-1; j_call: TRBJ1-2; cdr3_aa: ASSLADSYGYT
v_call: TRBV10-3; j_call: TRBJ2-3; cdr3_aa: AISPSSGRGTDTQY
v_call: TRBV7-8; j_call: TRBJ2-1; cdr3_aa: ASSPIVLGLAGYNEQF
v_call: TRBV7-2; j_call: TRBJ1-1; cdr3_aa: ASSLERGERAF